The rows below give T cell receptor beta chains drawn from one sample of a study of PD-1 blockade in mismatch repair-deficient tumors. Libraries were prepared by immunoSEQ multiplex PCR; TCRdb keeps only in-frame clonotypes and omits some of them. The table lists 25,000 to 30,000 clones, approximately 88% of them singletons. The source was PBMCs, collected before pembrolizumab treatment. The source is an adult with mismatch repair-deficient cancer. Each CDR3 is given with its conserved first and last residue. A D gene is named only where the DNA matches it firmly.

CDR3 DNA: TGTGCCAGCTCACCACCTGGACTAGCGGGAGTTAATGAGCAGTTCTTC
CDR3 protein: CASSPPGLAGVNEQFF
D gene: TRBD2
J gene: TRBJ2-1
V gene: TRBV18

CDR3 DNA: TGTGCCAGTTGGACAGTTAACACTGAAGCTTTCTTT
CDR3 protein: CASWTVNTEAFF
D gene: NA
J gene: TRBJ1-1
V gene: TRBV19

CDR3 DNA: TGTGCCAGCAGCCCACTAGCGGGAGGAGTCGAAGAGACCCAGTACTTC
CDR3 protein: CASSPLAGGVEETQYF
D gene: TRBD2
J gene: TRBJ2-5
V gene: TRBV7-9

CDR3 DNA: TGTGCCAGCAGGGGGCGAGTGAACACTGAAGCTTTCTTT
CDR3 protein: CASRGRVNTEAFF
D gene: NA
J gene: TRBJ1-1
V gene: TRBV28

CDR3 DNA: TGTGCCAGCAGTCCGGACAGGACGAACACTGAAGCTTTCTTT
CDR3 protein: CASSPDRTNTEAFF
D gene: TRBD1
J gene: TRBJ1-1
V gene: TRBV6-4

CDR3 DNA: TGTGCCAGCAGTGTAGCAGATACGCAGTATTTT
CDR3 protein: CASSVADTQYF
D gene: NA
J gene: TRBJ2-3
V gene: TRBV2

CDR3 DNA: TGTGCCAGCAACAGGGTTAACACTGAAGCTTTCTTT
CDR3 protein: CASNRVNTEAFF
D gene: NA
J gene: TRBJ1-1
V gene: TRBV13

CDR3 DNA: TGTGCCAGCAGGAGGACAGGGACAACCGACGAGCAGTACTTC
CDR3 protein: CASRRTGTTDEQYF
D gene: TRBD1
J gene: TRBJ2-7
V gene: TRBV14

CDR3 DNA: TGTGCCAGAAAAGAGGGCCTATATTTT
CDR3 protein: CARKEGLYF
D gene: NA
J gene: TRBJ1-3
V gene: TRBV7-5

CDR3 DNA: TGCGCCAGCAGCCCAGACAGTTGGCAGCCCCAGCATTTT
CDR3 protein: CASSPDSWQPQHF
D gene: NA
J gene: TRBJ1-5
V gene: TRBV4-1

CDR3 DNA: TGTGCCAGCAGTTTAGTATTGTCGCGGGGCTGGACCGGGGAGCTGTTTTTT
CDR3 protein: CASSLVLSRGWTGELFF
D gene: NA
J gene: TRBJ2-2
V gene: TRBV27